Listed here is a single T cell receptor beta chain. The data derive from a study of blood T cell repertoires in COVID-19. Here immunoSEQ multiplex PCR was the method, and the copy in TCRdb shows in-frame clones only, minus some. The repertoire includes around 140,000 clones, about 90% of them detected once, and around 1.7% sits in the top ten. The CDR3 is 14 residues long. Trimming shortened V by 1 base and J by 8 bases, and 12 bases separated the two germline ends. The V gene's germline CDR1 is SGHNT and CDR2 YYREEE (reference sequence). J is TRBJ1-4 and V is TRBV5-4; no firm D call. This TCR was sampled from a woman aged 50 to 65 with acute or convalescent COVID-19. The sequenced sample was peripheral blood. DNA of the CDR3: TGTGCCAGCAGCTTGCCAGGATTTGGGGAAAAACTGTTTTTT. Protein: CASSLPGFGEKLFF.